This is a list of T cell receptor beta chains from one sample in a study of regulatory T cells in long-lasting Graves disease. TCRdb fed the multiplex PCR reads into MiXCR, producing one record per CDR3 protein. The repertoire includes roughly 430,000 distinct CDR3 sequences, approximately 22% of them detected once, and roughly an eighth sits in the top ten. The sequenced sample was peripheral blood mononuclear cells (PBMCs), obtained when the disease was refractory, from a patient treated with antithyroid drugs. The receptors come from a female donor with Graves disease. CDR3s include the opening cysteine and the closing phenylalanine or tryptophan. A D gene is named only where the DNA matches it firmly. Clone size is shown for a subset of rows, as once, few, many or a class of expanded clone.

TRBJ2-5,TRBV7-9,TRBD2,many,TGTGCCAGCAGCTTACAACTAGCGGGCCTACAAGAGACCCAGTACTTC,CASSLQLAGLQETQYF
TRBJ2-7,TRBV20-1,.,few,TGCAGTGCTAGGGCCCCGGGGGTCTACGAGCAGTACTTC,CSARAPGVYEQYF
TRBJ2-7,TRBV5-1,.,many,TGCGCCAGCAGCTTAACCCCACGAGGCTACGAGCAGTACTTC,CASSLTPRGYEQYF
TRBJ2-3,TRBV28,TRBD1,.,TGTGCCAGCAGGGGACAGGACACAGATACGCAGTATTTT,CASRGQDTDTQYF
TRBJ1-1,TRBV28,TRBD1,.,TGTGCCAGCAGATTTAGGGTGGGACAGGGGGCGCGAACTGAAGCTTTCTTT,CASRFRVGQGARTEAFF
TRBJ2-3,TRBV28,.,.,TGTGCCAGCAGTTTGGATGCGACGGGAAGCACAGATACGCAGTATTTT,CASSLDATGSTDTQYF
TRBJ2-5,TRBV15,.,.,TGTGCCACCAGCAGAGAACGGGGGGCGGGCGAGACCCAGTACTTC,CATSRERGAGETQYF
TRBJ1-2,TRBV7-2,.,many,TGTGCCAGCAGCTCGCGGGGTGGCTACACCTTC,CASSSRGGYTF
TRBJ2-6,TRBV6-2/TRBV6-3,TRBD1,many,TGTGCCAGCAGCCCCGGGACAGGGATTAGTGGGGCCAACGTCCTGACTTTC,CASSPGTGISGANVLTF
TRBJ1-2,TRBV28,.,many,TGTGCCAGCAGTTTACGGGGAAGTATGGGGGGCTACACCTTC,CASSLRGSMGGYTF
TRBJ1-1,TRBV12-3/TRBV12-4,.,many,TGTGCCAGCAGTTCCCTAGGACAATCCACTGAAGCTTTCTTT,CASSSLGQSTEAFF
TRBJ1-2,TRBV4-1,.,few,TGCGCCAGCAGCCAAGGGATGACTGGCTACACCTTC,CASSQGMTGYTF
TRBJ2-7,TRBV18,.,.,TGTGCCAGCTCACCGGACAGCTCCGAGCAGTACTTC,CASSPDSSEQYF
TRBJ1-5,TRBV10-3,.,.,TGTGCCATCAGGGGGGGTACAGGTTCGAATCAGCCCCAGCATTTT,CAIRGGTGSNQPQHF
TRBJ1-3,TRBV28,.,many,TGTGCCAGCAGTTTAATCCCGGGGGGCGAATCTGGAAACACCATATATTTT,CASSLIPGGESGNTIYF
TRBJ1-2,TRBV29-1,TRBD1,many,TGCAGCGTTCGCCCGGACAGGGTTGACTATGGCTACACCTTC,CSVRPDRVDYGYTF
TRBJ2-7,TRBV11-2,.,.,TGTGCCAGCAGCTTAGAATCGGTATCCAGAATCCTATCCTACGAGCAGTACTTC,CASSLESVSRILSYEQYF
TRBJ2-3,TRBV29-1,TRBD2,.,TGCAGCGTTGATGGGCCTAGCGGGAGTGAAGATACGCAGTATTTT,CSVDGPSGSEDTQYF
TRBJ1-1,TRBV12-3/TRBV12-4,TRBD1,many,TGTGCCAGCATTCAAACAGGGGTGAACACTGAAGCTTTCTTT,CASIQTGVNTEAFF
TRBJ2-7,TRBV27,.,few,TGTGCCACCTCCCGAGTTGGGGGGGCGGTAGGGGACTACGAGCAGTACTTC,CATSRVGGAVGDYEQYF
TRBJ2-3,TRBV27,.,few,TGTGCCAGCAGCTTAAGTGGAGATACGCAGTATTTT,CASSLSGDTQYF
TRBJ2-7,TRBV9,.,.,TGTGCCAGCAGCGTAGGTCCGACAGGCGGCTACGAGCAGTACTTC,CASSVGPTGGYEQYF
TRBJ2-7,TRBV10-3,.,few,TGTGCCATCAGTGGACCCCAGAAATATAACGACGAGATTAAGTTCTACGAGCAGTACTTC,CAISGPQKYNDEIKFYEQYF
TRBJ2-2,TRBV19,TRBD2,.,TGTGCCAGTAGTATTCTAGCGGGAGTTCCCGGGGAGCTGTTTTTT,CASSILAGVPGELFF
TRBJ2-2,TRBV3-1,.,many,TGTGCCAGCAGCCGCAGGAACACCGGGGAGCTGTTTTTT,CASSRRNTGELFF
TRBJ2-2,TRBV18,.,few,TGTGCCAGCTCATCGAACAGGGCCGGCGGGGAGCTGTTTTTT,CASSSNRAGGELFF
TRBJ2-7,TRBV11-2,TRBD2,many,TGTGCCAGCAGCTACCCCGGGACTAGCGGGGAGCAGTACTTC,CASSYPGTSGEQYF
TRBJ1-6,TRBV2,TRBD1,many,TGTGCCAGCACCGCCGGGACAGGCGACAATTCACCCCTCCACTTT,CASTAGTGDNSPLHF
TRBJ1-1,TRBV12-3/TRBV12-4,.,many,TGTGCCAGCAGTTTAGCCGCGACAGCAATGGTAGCTTTCTTT,CASSLAATAMVAFF
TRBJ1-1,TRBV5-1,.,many,TGCGCCAGCACCGAAGGCTCTGAAGCTTTCTTT,CASTEGSEAFF
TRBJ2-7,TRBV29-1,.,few,TGCAGCGTTACAGGTCCAAGCTCCTACGAGCAGTACTTC,CSVTGPSSYEQYF
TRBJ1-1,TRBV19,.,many,TGTGCCAGTAGACCTCTCCGCGCAGGATCCATGAACACTGAAGCTTTCTTT,CASRPLRAGSMNTEAFF
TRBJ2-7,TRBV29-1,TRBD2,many,TGCAGCGTAAGGACTAGCGGGATCCACGAGCAGTACTTC,CSVRTSGIHEQYF
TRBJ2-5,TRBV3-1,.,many,TGTGCCAGCAGCCAAGGTCGGGGGAGGCAAGAGACCCAGTACTTC,CASSQGRGRQETQYF
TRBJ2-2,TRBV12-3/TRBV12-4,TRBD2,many,TGTGCCAGCAGTTTGCGATGGTGGTTGAGCGGGAGTGCGAACACCGGGGAGCTGTTTTTT,CASSLRWWLSGSANTGELFF
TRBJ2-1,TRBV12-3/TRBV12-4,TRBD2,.,TGTGCCAGCAGCCTCGGACTAGCGGGGTCTGTCCACAATGAGCAGTTCTTC,CASSLGLAGSVHNEQFF
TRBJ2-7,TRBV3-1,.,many,TGTGCCAGCAGCCAAGGGACGCCAAACTACGAGCAGTACTTC,CASSQGTPNYEQYF
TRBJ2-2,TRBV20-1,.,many,TGCAGTGCTAGAGGCTTTAGCGGACTCAACACCGGGGAGCTGTTTTTT,CSARGFSGLNTGELFF
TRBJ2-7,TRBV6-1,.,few,TGTGCCAGCAGTTACCGCCAGGGACTCTCCTACGAGCAGTACTTC,CASSYRQGLSYEQYF
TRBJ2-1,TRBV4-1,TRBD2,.,TGCGCCAGCAGCCAGTTACTAGCGGGAAGGGTCAATGAGCAGTTCTTC,CASSQLLAGRVNEQFF
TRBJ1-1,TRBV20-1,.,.,TGCAGTGCTAGTTTATTGCCGGGGGCTGAAGCTTTCTTT,CSASLLPGAEAFF
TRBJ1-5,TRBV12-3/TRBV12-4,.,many,TGTGCCAGCAGACGGAGCAATCAGCCCCAGCATTTT,CASRRSNQPQHF
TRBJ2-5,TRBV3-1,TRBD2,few,TGTGCCAGCAGCCAAGGTCTAGCGGGAGGATCTCAAGAGACCCAGTACTTC,CASSQGLAGGSQETQYF
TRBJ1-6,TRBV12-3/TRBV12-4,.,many,TGTGCCAGCAGTTCCGATGCCTCCTATAATTCACCCCTCCACTTT,CASSSDASYNSPLHF
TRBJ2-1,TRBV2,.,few,TGTGCCAGCAGTGTTGAGGACCGCAATGAGCAGTTCTTC,CASSVEDRNEQFF
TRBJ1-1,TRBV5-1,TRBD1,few,TGCGCCAGCAGCGGGACAGGGAGGACTGAAGCTTTCTTT,CASSGTGRTEAFF
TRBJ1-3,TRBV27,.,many,TGTGCCAGCAGACCCCTAGGGGAGGACACCATATATTTT,CASRPLGEDTIYF